The source of this T cell receptor (beta chain) is a study of neurological immune-mediated disorders. Study conclusions and caveats: The highest TCR clonal expansion occurred in HTLV-1-associated myelopathy; multiple sclerosis fell below healthy controls.

The cDNA came from 5'RACE with 10-nucleotide random UMIs. Each CDR3 protein gets one entry after TCRdb re-called the 5' RACE reads with MiXCR. The sample contains tens of thousands of distinct CDR3 sequences, about 6% of which appear only once. The cell input for sorted libraries was around 1 million, and those cells were CD4+ or CD8+ T cells. Points on this clonotype: No antigen is known for it.

The CDR3 contains 16 residues. V was trimmed by 5 bases and J by 6 bases, leaving 23 bases between them. Germline V gene sequence: CDR1 SGHTA, CDR2 FQGNSA. This rearrangement joins TRBV7-2 to TRBJ2-7, with D perhaps matching TRBD2 (6 bases). The sequence was collected from a woman in her thirties or forties in good health. The sample taken for sequencing was CD4+ T cells from blood. CDR3 region: CASSPRGSGSAPEQYF. As DNA, the CDR3 is TGTGCCAGCAGCCCCCGGGGGAGCGGGTCGGCACCCGAGCAGTACTTC.